The next 29 T cell receptor beta chains were all read from a single sample in a study of CD8+ T cells in alopecia areata. Researchers gathered lesional scalp punch biopsies and peripheral blood from patients with alopecia areata. As the sequencing template, cDNA was produced by extracting RNA and reverse transcribing it. Produced via immunoSEQ multiplex PCR; TCRdb's table is partial and in-frame only. This sample yields 13,000 to 15,000 clones, of which about 50% are seen a single time; around 9.9% belongs to the top ten. Sequencing was performed on skin, taken at week 0. Source of these receptors: a human donor with alopecia areata.

The rearrangement links TRBV19 to TRBJ1-1; 8 positions agree with TRBD1. V gave up 6 bases and J gave up 1 base; unmatched junction bases: 1. The V gene's germline CDR1 is LNHDA and CDR2 SQIVND (reference sequence). This CDR3 spans 13 amino acids. The CDR3 DNA sequence: TGTGCCAGTAGGGACAGGGAGAACACTGAAGCTTTCTTT. Its translation is CASRDRENTEAFF.

The chain carries TRBV6-5 and TRBJ2-5, with 8 positions matching TRBD1. V gave up 5 bases and J gave up 7 bases; unmatched junction bases: 6. Germline values: CDR1 MNHEY, CDR2 SVGAGI. The CDR3 totals 13 residues. Here the CDR3 reads CASSVGTGGTQYF. The CDR3 region has the DNA TGTGCCAGCAGTGTTGGGACAGGCGGGACCCAGTACTTC.

This clone was seen just once. The chain joins TRBV30 to TRBJ2-3; no reliable D call. CDR1 is GTSNPN, CDR2 SVGIG, per germline (reference sequence). Trimming pared 0 bases from V and 4 bases from J, leaving 14 bases between. This CDR3 has 15 residues. The CDR3 here is CAWSVGTDGADTQYF. In DNA, the CDR3 is TGTGCCTGGAGTGTTGGAACGGACGGAGCAGATACGCAGTATTTT.

The J gene is TRBJ2-7, the V gene TRBV5-4; 9 bases match TRBD2. The CDR3 sequence is 15 residues long. Germline-derived CDR1 and CDR2 are SGHNT and YYREEE (reference sequence). J gave up 2 bases and V 1 base, and 4 bases lay outside the gene matches. CDR3 amino acids: CASSLYQRGAYEQYF. The DNA for the CDR3 is TGTGCCAGCAGCTTGTATCAGCGGGGGGCCTACGAGCAGTACTTC.

The rearrangement joins TRBV14 to TRBJ2-2; no clear D. The CDR3 is 15 amino acids. CDR1 is SGHDN, CDR2 FVKESK, per germline. The V gene lost 0 bases and the J gene lost 3 bases, with 8 bases spanning the gap. The DNA of the CDR3 is TGTGCCAGCAGCCAAGATAGGAGAGACACCGGGGAGCTGTTTTTT. This gives the protein CASSQDRRDTGELFF.

The chain couples TRBV4-3 to TRBJ1-1, with a tentative D call TRBD1 (5 bases). The CDR3 is 16 amino acids. Trimming shortened V by 2 bases and J by 0 bases, and 13 bases separated the two germline ends. CDR1 and CDR2 (germline): LGHNA, YSLEER. The CDR3 DNA sequence: TGCGCCAGCAGCCAAATAGGGGCAGGAGTGAACACTGAAGCTTTCTTT. This gives the protein CASSQIGAGVNTEAFF.

This clone was detected a few times. The V and J genes are TRBV28 and TRBJ1-5; TRBD1 is a possible D gene (5 bases). The CDR3 is 15 amino acids. The germline CDR1 and CDR2 sequences are MDHEN and SYDVKM. With 6 bases removed from V and 5 bases from J, the gap between germline ends came to 17 bases. The CDR3 nucleotides are TGTGCCAGCAGCATCCTTGAGTGGGGGTATCAGCCCCAGCATTTT. It yields the protein CASSILEWGYQPQHF.

This chain uses TRBV2 with TRBJ2-7; 7 bases match TRBD1. Unmatched junction bases numbered 15, after V lost 5 bases and J lost 2 bases. This CDR3 contains 17 residues. CDR1 SNHLY and CDR2 FYNNEI come from the germline V gene. The CDR3 DNA sequence: TGTGCCAGCAGTCGACGAATTTGGACAGGAGGAACCTACGAGCAGTACTTC. Translated, it gives CASSRRIWTGGTYEQYF.

The chain is built from TRBV4-3 and TRBJ2-3, with 9 nucleotides matching TRBD2. After removal of 5 bases from V and 4 bases from J, the junction contained 4 bases not matched to a gene. From germline, CDR1 is LGHNA and CDR2 YSLEER. This CDR3 has 14 amino acids. The CDR3 reads CASSLAGEADTQYF. The CDR3, as DNA: TGCGCCAGCAGCTTAGCGGGGGAGGCAGATACGCAGTATTTT.

In this sample, this clone turned up a few times. The chain has TRBV6-5 and TRBJ1-2, with D uncertain. Trimming shortened V by 5 bases and J by 7 bases, and 8 bases separated the two germline ends. CDR3 length: 11 residues. The germline V gene encodes CDR1 MNHEY and CDR2 SVGAGI. The CDR3 DNA reads TGTGCCAGCAGTGAGAGGAGTGGCTACACCTTC. It translates to CASSERSGYTF.

This clone was observed a few times. V gene TRBV5-5 combines with J gene TRBJ1-3, with D unclear. Germline CDR1 SGHKS, CDR2 YYEKEE (reference sequence). The V and J ends lost 2 bases and 7 bases respectively, with 4 bases between them. The CDR3 is made up of 11 amino acids. The chain's CDR3 is CASSFANTIYF. For the CDR3, the DNA is TGTGCCAGCAGCTTTGCGAACACCATATATTTT.

The chain is built from TRBV5-6 and TRBJ2-1; TRBD2 matches 11 bases. The germline V gene has CDR1 SGHDT and CDR2 YYEEEE. V shed 0 bases, J shed 7 bases, and the junction held 6 bases outside the gene matches. The CDR3 is 16 amino acids. The CDR3 protein is CASSLVSGGALNEQFF. The CDR3 DNA follows: TGTGCCAGCAGCTTGGTTAGCGGGGGGGCCTTAAATGAGCAGTTCTTC.

By frequency in the sample, this clone is medium-sized (0.01 to 0.1%). The chain is built from TRBV18 and TRBJ2-7; D is ambiguous. The CDR3 runs 13 residues. The ends were cut back, 0 bases at V and 2 bases at J, with 5 bases in the middle. Germline assignment: CDR1 KGHSH and CDR2 LQKENI. CDR3: CASSPPGAYEQYF. The CDR3 DNA reads TGTGCCAGCTCACCACCGGGTGCCTACGAGCAGTACTTC. The full variable domain, rest sourced from reference TRBV18 and TRBJ2-7, is NAGVMQNPRHLVRRRGQEARLRCSPMKGHSHVYWYRQLPEEGLKFMVYLQKENIIDESGMPKERFSAEFPKEGPSILRIQQVVRGDSAAYFCASSPPGAYEQYFGPGTRLTVT.

The chain carries TRBV19 and TRBJ2-3, with 10 positions matching TRBD2. V shed 1 base and J 3 bases; nucleotides not matched to a gene: 4. The germline CDR1 and CDR2 sequences are LNHDA and SQIVND (reference sequence). This CDR3 has 16 residues. The CDR3 region is CASSIGAGGHTDTQYF. The CDR3 nucleotides read TGTGCCAGTAGTATAGGAGCGGGGGGGCATACAGATACGCAGTATTTT.

The V and J genes are TRBV2 and TRBJ1-4, with TRBD1 identical over 7 bases. V gave up 7 bases and J gave up 8 bases; unmatched junction bases: 7. The length of the CDR3 is 13 residues. The germline V gene encodes CDR1 SNHLY and CDR2 FYNNEI. CDR3 in amino acids: CASKTGVDEKLFF. The CDR3 DNA reads TGTGCCAGCAAAACAGGGGTGGACGAAAAACTGTTTTTT. Together with reference TRBV2 and TRBJ1-4, the CDR3 gives the full variable domain: EPEVTQTPSHQVTQMGQEVILRCVPISNHLYFYWYRQILGQKVEFLVSFYNNEISEKSEIFDDQFSVERPDGSNFTLKIRSTKLEDSAMYFCASKTGVDEKLFFGSGTQLSVL.

This clone has more than one count but fewer than ten. The rearrangement joins TRBV5-1 to TRBJ2-2; D is ambiguous. CDR1 is SGHRS, CDR2 YFSETQ, per germline. Trimming took off 1 base at V and 5 bases at J, with 6 bases between the two ends. CDR3 length: 13 amino acids. CDR3 sequence: CASSLPVTGELFF. In DNA form, the CDR3 reads TGCGCCAGCAGCTTGCCGGTAACCGGGGAGCTGTTTTTT.

This clone was detected a few times. This chain joins TRBV4-2 and TRBJ2-2, with D perhaps given as TRBD1 or TRBD2 (7 bases each). V was pared by 1 base and J by 5 bases, with 14 bases between. The germline V gene has CDR1 LGHNA and CDR2 YNFKEQ. This CDR3 comprises 16 residues. CDR3 protein: CASSQVRGGTTGELFF. The CDR3 bases are TGTGCCAGCAGCCAAGTCAGGGGGGGGACTACCGGGGAGCTGTTTTTT.

The genes are TRBV19 and TRBJ2-1; maybe TRBD2 (6 bases). Trimming pared 9 bases from V and 5 bases from J, leaving 14 bases between. CDR3 length equals 13 residues. The germline gives CDR1 LNHDA, CDR2 SQIVND (reference sequence). The CDR3 DNA reads TGTGCCAGCGCGACCGGAGGGAACAATGAGCAGTTCTTC. Protein sequence: CASATGGNNEQFF. The full variable domain, its missing parts supplied by reference TRBV19 and TRBJ2-1, is DGGITQSPKYLFRKEGQNVTLSCEQNLNHDAMYWYRQDPGQGLRLIYYSQIVNDFQKGDIAEGYSVSREKKESFPLTVTSAQKNPTAFYLCASATGGNNEQFFGPGTRLTVL.

The chain uses TRBV5-1 and TRBJ1-3; D gene unclear. Germline V gives CDR1 SGHRS, CDR2 YFSETQ. V gave up 1 base and J gave up 2 bases, with 7 bases separating them. The length of the CDR3 is 14 residues. CDR3 bases: TGCGCCAGCAGCTTGTCTAATCCTGGAAACACCATATATTTT. It encodes CASSLSNPGNTIYF.

This sequence joins TRBV28 and TRBJ2-7; D is possibly TRBD2 (7 bases). Looked up from germline, CDR1 is MDHEN and CDR2 is SYDVKM. CDR3 length: 15 residues. Trimming removed 6 bases from V and 8 bases from J, with 23 bases in between. The CDR3 sequence: CASSPRWGGLFKQYF. The CDR3 DNA reads as TGTGCCAGCAGCCCCCGTTGGGGGGGCCTCTTCAAGCAGTACTTC.

The V call is TRBV7-9, the J call TRBJ1-3; D uncertain. V shed 2 bases and J shed 0 bases, with 8 bases lying between them. The germline CDR1 and CDR2 sequences are SEHNR and FQNEAQ (reference sequence). The CDR3 extends over 15 amino acids. In DNA form, the CDR3 reads TGTGCCAGCAGCTTATGGCGGAGCTCTGGAAACACCATATATTTT. It encodes CASSLWRSSGNTIYF.

The chain employs TRBV6-5 and TRBJ2-7; D possibly corresponds to TRBD1 (6 bases). Trimming removed 4 bases at V and 1 base at J, with 11 bases between. This CDR3 has 14 residues. The V gene's germline CDR1 is MNHEY and CDR2 SVGAGI. This CDR3 is CASSFHRESYEQYF. DNA of the CDR3: TGTGCCAGCAGTTTCCACAGGGAATCCTACGAGCAGTACTTC.

The CDR3 DNA is TGTGCCAGCAGCCTACGTCCAAACACCGGGGAGCTGTTTTTT. Encoded protein: CASSLRPNTGELFF. This sequence joins TRBV7-4 and TRBJ2-2; D remains unclear. CDR3 length: 14 residues. V was trimmed by 5 bases and J by 2 bases, leaving 9 bases between them. CDR1 is SGHVT and CDR2 is SQSDAQ in the germline V gene. Based on the CDR3 plus reference TRBV7-4 and TRBJ2-2, the full variable domain is GAGVSQSPRYKVAKRGRDVALRCDSISGHVTLYWYRQTLGQGSEVLTYSQSDAQRDKSGRPSGRFSAERPERSVSTLKIQRTEQGDSAVYLCASSLRPNTGELFFGEGSRLTVL.

The chain carries TRBV19 and TRBJ1-5; 8 nucleotides match TRBD1. V shed 6 bases, J shed 6 bases, and the junction held 4 bases outside the gene matches. The CDR3 is 13 residues long. Germline CDR1 is LNHDA and CDR2 is SQIVND (reference sequence). CDR3 region: CASRDREIQPQHF. The CDR3 DNA reads as TGTGCCAGTAGGGACAGGGAGATTCAGCCCCAGCATTTT.

This chain joins TRBV19 and TRBJ2-2, with D possibly called TRBD1 or TRBD2 (5 bases each). The CDR3 loop spans 17 amino acids. Trimming took off 0 bases at V and 4 bases at J, with 15 bases between the two ends. Germline V gene lookup returns CDR1 LNHDA and CDR2 SQIVND (reference sequence). CDR3 amino acids: CASSIDRDVYGTGELFF. The CDR3 DNA reads TGTGCCAGTAGTATAGACCGGGACGTGTACGGCACCGGGGAGCTGTTTTTT.

The V call is TRBV29-1, the J call TRBJ2-3, with D unresolved. Germline CDR1 and CDR2: SQVTM and ANQGSEA. Trimming cost V 4 bases and J 5 bases, with 4 bases left between them. This CDR3 has 10 residues. In nucleotides, the CDR3 is TGCAGCGTTGGGGGAGATACGCAGTATTTT. Translating gives CSVGGDTQYF.

The J gene is TRBJ1-3, the V gene TRBV29-1; 7 bases match TRBD1. J lost 3 bases, V lost 2 bases, and 7 bases had no gene match. Germline CDR1 SQVTM, CDR2 ANQGSEA. The CDR3 loop spans 15 amino acids. CDR3 region: CSVESTGVYGNTIYF. The CDR3 region has the DNA TGCAGCGTTGAATCCACAGGGGTATATGGAAACACCATATATTTT.

The gene calls are TRBV9 and TRBJ2-2; D is ambiguous. The CDR3 is 13 amino acids. Between the trimmed V and J ends, which lost 0 bases and 8 bases, there was a span of 8 bases. Germline V gives CDR1 SGDLS, CDR2 YYNGEE. The CDR3 coding sequence is TGTGCCAGCAGCGTAGGGGGATTGGGGGAGCTGTTTTTT. Its protein is CASSVGGLGELFF.

The CDR3 nucleotides are TGTGCCAGCAGCTTAGCGGGGGGGCCCACAGATACGCAGTATTTT. This sequence encodes CASSLAGGPTDTQYF. This sequence joins TRBV7-2 and TRBJ2-3; weak D call: TRBD2 (7 bases). CDR3 length: 15 amino acids. The germline V and J ends were trimmed by 0 bases and 2 bases, with 9 bases remaining between them. The V gene's germline CDR1 is SGHTA and CDR2 FQGNSA.